Below are 10 T cell receptor beta chains sequenced from a single sample in a study of CD8+CD57+ T cells in acquired aplastic anemia. Genomic DNA provided the template from which TCR beta VDJ and CDR3 profiles were obtained. TCRdb ran MiXCR on the reads and lists one entry per CDR3 protein. The sample has 100,000 to 120,000 distinct CDR3 sequences; around half are singletons. What was sequenced was sorted CD4+, CD8+, or CD8+CD57+ T cells (not recorded which) from PBMCs. The receptors stem from a human donor in good health, serving as a control.

Comments on this clonotype: An end of the junction does not agree with germline; a read error may underlie this. J is TRBJ2-1 and V is TRBV19, with TRBD1 matching over 9 bases. The CDR3 runs to 15 residues. Germline CDR1 reads LNHDA; CDR2 reads SQIVND (reference sequence). CDR3 protein: CACSPTGGGNNEQFF. The CDR3 DNA reads as TGTGCCTGTAGCCCGACAGGGGGAGGGAACAATGAGCAGTTCTTC.

This clonotype has ten or more counts. The V call is TRBV6-2 or TRBV6-3, the J call TRBJ2-5; D is perhaps TRBD1 (5 bases). The CDR3 is 12 amino acids. V dropped 6 bases and J dropped 4 bases, with 9 bases sitting between them. Germline lookup yields CDR1 MNHEY and CDR2 SVGEGT. The chain's CDR3 is CASRTQGETQYF. Written as DNA, the CDR3 is TGTGCCAGCAGAACCCAGGGAGAGACCCAGTACTTC.

This clonotype was seen many times. The CDR3 here is CASSLHPKGRNTGELFF. CDR3 nucleotides: TGTGCCAGCAGCCTTCACCCTAAGGGGAGGAACACCGGGGAGCTGTTTTTT. The V gene is TRBV7-8, the J gene TRBJ2-2; D tentatively reads TRBD1 or TRBD2 (5 bases each). V was trimmed by 5 bases and J by 1 base, leaving 17 bases between them. The CDR3 loop spans 17 amino acids. Germline CDR1 is SGHVS and CDR2 is FQNEAQ. Based on the CDR3 plus reference TRBV7-8 and TRBJ2-2, the full variable domain is GAGVSQSPRYKVAKRGQDVALRCDPISGHVSLFWYQQALGQGPEFLTYFQNEAQLDKSGLPSDRFFAERPEGSVSTLKIQRTQQEDSAVYLCASSLHPKGRNTGELFFGEGSRLTVL.

The V gene is TRBV19, the J gene TRBJ1-6; no clear D gene. This CDR3 spans 14 amino acids. V lost 1 base to trimming and J lost 9 bases, with 10 bases between them. The germline V gene has CDR1 LNHDA and CDR2 SQIVND (reference sequence). The DNA for the CDR3 is TGTGCCAGTAGTATAGCCGTTGGTAGTTCACCCCTCCACTTT. Amino acid sequence: CASSIAVGSSPLHF.

V usage is TRBV7-2 and J usage is TRBJ2-2, with 8 bases identical to TRBD1. The germline V gene has CDR1 SGHTA and CDR2 FQGNSA. The CDR3 totals 15 residues. Trimming at V came to 3 bases and at J to 4 bases, leaving 4 bases not matched to a gene. The CDR3 region is CASSFPQGATGELFF. CDR3 sequence (DNA): TGTGCCAGCAGCTTCCCTCAGGGGGCCACCGGGGAGCTGTTTTTT.

The chain combines TRBV6-1 with TRBJ2-1; 7 bases are a match to TRBD1. There are 14 residues in the CDR3. With 3 bases clipped from V and 5 bases from J, the junction kept 4 bases outside the gene matches. Per the germline V gene, CDR1 is MNHNS and CDR2 is SASEGT. The CDR3 loop reads CASSEFQGDNEQFF. The CDR3 bases are TGTGCCAGCAGTGAGTTCCAGGGGGACAATGAGCAGTTCTTC.

The CDR3 DNA is TGTGCCAGCAGCTTAAACTTTGGGACAGGGTATGGCTACACCTTC. It translates to CASSLNFGTGYGYTF. V is TRBV7-9 and J is TRBJ1-2, with TRBD1 matching over 9 bases. CDR1 and CDR2 (germline): SEHNR, FQNEAQ (reference sequence). This CDR3 region has 15 residues. Trimming removed 2 bases from V and 5 bases from J; junction bases left unmatched: 6.

The gene calls are TRBV5-4 and TRBJ2-7; 11 bases fit TRBD1. Germline-derived CDR1 and CDR2 are SGHNT and YYREEE (reference sequence). The junction had 7 bases not matched to a gene; V was cut back by 2 bases and J by 6 bases. The CDR3 runs to 15 residues. CDR3 region: CASSFPGQGAREQYF. The CDR3 DNA follows: TGTGCCAGCAGCTTTCCTGGACAGGGGGCACGCGAGCAGTACTTC.

The chain is built from TRBV12-3 or TRBV12-4 and TRBJ1-1; tentatively, D is TRBD1 (6 bases). The V end was cut by 9 bases, the J end by 3 bases, with 11 bases between. This CDR3 region has 12 residues. The CDR3 DNA reads as TGTGCCAGTAACAGGGTTGACACTGAAGCTTTCTTT. Translated: CASNRVDTEAFF.

This clonotype appeared once. This may come from a read error, since a much larger clone is one base off. This CDR3 is missing its conserved last phenylalanine or tryptophan, likely due to a read error. V usage is TRBV25-1 and J usage is TRBJ2-7, with unresolved D. CDR3 size: 13 residues. Trimming left V 6 bases short and J 1 base short, with 10 bases between. Germline CDR1 MGHDK, CDR2 SYGVNS. The CDR3 DNA is TGTGCCAGCAGCCTGTACCCTTCCTACGAGCAGTACCTC. Protein sequence: CASSLYPSYEQYL.